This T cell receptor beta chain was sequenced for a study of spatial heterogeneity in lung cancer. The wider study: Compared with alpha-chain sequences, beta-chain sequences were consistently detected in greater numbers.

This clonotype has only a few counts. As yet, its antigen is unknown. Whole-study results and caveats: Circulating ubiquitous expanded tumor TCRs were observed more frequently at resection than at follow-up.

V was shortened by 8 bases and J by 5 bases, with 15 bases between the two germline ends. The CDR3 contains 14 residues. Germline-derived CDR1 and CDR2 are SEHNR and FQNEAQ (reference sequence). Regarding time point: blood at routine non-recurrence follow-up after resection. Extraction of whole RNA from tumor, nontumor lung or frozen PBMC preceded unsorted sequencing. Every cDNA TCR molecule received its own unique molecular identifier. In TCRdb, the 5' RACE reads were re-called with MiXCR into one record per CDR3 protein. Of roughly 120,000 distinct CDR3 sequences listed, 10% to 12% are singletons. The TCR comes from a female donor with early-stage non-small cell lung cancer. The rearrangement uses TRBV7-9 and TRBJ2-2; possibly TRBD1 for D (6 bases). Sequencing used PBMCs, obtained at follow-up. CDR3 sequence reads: CASPRQGNTGELFF. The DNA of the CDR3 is TGTGCCAGCCCCCGGCAGGGGAATACCGGGGAGCTGTTTTTT.